This T cell receptor beta chain was recorded in a study of neurological immune-mediated disorders. Whole-study results and caveats: The repertoires of 18 of 34 multiple sclerosis patients fell into one related-CDR3 cluster (a possible signature) under phylogenetic grouping.

Germline values: CDR1 SGDLS, CDR2 YYNGEE. Trimming took off 3 bases at V and 2 bases at J, with 17 bases between the two ends. The CDR3 has 16 amino acids. A word on this clonotype: Its antigen remains unidentified.

The authors made cDNA by 5'RACE with 10-nucleotide random UMIs. MiXCR, run by TCRdb on the 5' RACE reads, gives a single entry per CDR3 protein. Altogether approximately 70,000 distinct CDR3 sequences are present, roughly 4.9% being singletons, with the ten largest covering roughly 2%. The sequenced sample was PBMCs. The rearrangement uses TRBV9 and TRBJ2-5, with a possible D match to TRBD2 (6 bases). The receptor was isolated from a woman between 70 and 85 years old with multiple sclerosis. The CDR3 sequence is CASSASGTGGQETQYF. The CDR3 DNA follows: TGTGCCAGCAGCGCTTCCGGGACCGGGGGACAAGAGACCCAGTACTTC.